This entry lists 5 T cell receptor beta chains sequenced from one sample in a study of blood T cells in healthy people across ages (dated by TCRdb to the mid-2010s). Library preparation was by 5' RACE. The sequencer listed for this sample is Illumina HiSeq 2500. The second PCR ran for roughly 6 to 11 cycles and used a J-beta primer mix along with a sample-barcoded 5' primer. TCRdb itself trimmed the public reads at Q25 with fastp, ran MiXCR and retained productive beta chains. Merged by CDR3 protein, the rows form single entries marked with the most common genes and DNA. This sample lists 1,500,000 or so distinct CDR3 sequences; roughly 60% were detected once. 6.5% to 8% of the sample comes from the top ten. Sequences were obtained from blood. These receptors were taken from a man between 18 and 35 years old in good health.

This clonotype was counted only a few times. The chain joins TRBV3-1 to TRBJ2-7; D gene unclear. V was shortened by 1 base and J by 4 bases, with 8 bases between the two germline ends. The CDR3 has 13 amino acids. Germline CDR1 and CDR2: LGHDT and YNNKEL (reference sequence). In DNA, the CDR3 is TGTGCCAGCAGCCAAGTTTCAAGATACGAGCAGTACTTC. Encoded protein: CASSQVSRYEQYF.

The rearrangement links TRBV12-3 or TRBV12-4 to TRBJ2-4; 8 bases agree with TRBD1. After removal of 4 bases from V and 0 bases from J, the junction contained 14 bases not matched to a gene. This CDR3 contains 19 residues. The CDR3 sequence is CASSSTLDRAILAKNIQYF. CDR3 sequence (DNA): TGTGCCAGCAGTTCTACCCTGGACAGGGCGATCCTAGCCAAAAACATTCAGTACTTC.

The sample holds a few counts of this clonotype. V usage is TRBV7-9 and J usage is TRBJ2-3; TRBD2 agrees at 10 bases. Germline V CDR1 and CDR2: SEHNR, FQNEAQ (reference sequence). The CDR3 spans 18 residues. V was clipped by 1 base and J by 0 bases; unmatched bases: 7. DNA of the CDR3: TGTGCCAGCAGCTTAGGGCTAGCGGGGGAACCTAGCACAGATACGCAGTATTTT. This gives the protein CASSLGLAGEPSTDTQYF.

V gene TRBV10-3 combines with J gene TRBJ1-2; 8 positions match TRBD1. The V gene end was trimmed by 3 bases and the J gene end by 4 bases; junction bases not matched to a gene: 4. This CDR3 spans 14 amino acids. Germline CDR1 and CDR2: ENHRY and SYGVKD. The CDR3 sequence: CAISDDRGSYGYTF. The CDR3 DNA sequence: TGTGCCATCAGTGATGACAGGGGATCCTATGGCTACACCTTC.

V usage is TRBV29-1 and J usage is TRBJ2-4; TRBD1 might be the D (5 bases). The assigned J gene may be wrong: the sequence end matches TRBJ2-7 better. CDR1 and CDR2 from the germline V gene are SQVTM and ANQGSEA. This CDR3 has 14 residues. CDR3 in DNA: TGCAGCGTTGAAGATCGTGACAACAGGTACGAGCAGTACTTC. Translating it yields CSVEDRDNRYEQYF.